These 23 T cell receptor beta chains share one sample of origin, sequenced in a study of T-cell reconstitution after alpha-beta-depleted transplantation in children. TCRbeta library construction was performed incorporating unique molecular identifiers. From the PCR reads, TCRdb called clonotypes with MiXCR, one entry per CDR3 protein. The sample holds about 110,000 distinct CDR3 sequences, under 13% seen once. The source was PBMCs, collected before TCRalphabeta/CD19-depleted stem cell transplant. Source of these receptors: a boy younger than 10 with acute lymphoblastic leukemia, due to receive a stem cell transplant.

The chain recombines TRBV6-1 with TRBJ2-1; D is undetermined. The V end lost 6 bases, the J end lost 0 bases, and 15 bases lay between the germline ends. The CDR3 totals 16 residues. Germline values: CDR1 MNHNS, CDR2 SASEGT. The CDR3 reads CASSADHRSSYNEQFF. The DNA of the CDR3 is TGTGCCAGCAGCGCGGACCACCGCAGCTCCTACAATGAGCAGTTCTTC.

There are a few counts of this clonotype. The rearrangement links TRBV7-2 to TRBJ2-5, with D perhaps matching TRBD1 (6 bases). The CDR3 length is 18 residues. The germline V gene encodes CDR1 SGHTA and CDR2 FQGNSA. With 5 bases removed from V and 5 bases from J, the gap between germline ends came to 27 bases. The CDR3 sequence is CASSRRASGTLAEETQYF. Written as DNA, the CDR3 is TGTGCCAGCAGCCGCAGGGCTTCCGGGACACTTGCTGAGGAGACCCAGTACTTC. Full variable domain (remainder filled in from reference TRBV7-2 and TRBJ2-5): GAGVSQSPSNKVTEKGKDVELRCDPISGHTALYWYRQSLGQGLEFLIYFQGNSAPDKSGLPSDRFSAERTGGSVSTLTIQRTQQEDSAVYLCASSRRASGTLAEETQYFGPGTRLLVL.

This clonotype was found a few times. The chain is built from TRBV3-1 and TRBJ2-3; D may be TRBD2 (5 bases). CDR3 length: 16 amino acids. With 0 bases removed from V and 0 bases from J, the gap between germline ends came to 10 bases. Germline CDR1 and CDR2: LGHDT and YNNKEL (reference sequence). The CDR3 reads CASSQEGSSSTDTQYF. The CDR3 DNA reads TGTGCCAGCAGCCAAGAGGGGAGTTCCAGCACAGATACGCAGTATTTT.

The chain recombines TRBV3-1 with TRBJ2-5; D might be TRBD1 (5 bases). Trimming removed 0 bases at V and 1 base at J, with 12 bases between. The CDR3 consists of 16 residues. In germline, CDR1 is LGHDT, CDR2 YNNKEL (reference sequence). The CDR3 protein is CASSQDRIGAQETQYF. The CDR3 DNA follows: TGTGCCAGCAGCCAAGATCGGATTGGGGCCCAAGAGACCCAGTACTTC.

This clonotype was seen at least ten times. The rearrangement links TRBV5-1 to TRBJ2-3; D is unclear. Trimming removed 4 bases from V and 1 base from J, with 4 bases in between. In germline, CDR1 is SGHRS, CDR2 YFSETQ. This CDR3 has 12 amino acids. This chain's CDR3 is CASSPRTDTQYF. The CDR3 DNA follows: TGCGCCAGCAGCCCCCGCACAGATACGCAGTATTTT.

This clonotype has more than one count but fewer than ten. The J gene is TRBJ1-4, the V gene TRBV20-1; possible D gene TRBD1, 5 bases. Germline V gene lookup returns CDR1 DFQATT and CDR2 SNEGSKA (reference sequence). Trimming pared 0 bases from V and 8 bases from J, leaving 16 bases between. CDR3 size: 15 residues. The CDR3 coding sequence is TGCAGTGCTAGAGATCTCGACAGAGAGGTCGAAAAACTGTTTTTT. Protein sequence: CSARDLDREVEKLFF.

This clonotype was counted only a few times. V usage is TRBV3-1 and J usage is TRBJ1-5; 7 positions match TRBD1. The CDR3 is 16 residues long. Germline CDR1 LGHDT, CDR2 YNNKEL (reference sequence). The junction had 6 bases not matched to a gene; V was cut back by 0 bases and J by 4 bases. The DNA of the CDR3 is TGTGCCAGCAGCCAAGACCTAGGGGGCCGGAATCAGCCCCAGCATTTT. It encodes CASSQDLGGRNQPQHF. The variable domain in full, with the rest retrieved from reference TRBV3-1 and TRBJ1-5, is DTAVSQTPKYLVTQMGNDKSIKCEQNLGHDTMYWYKQDSKKFLKIMFSYNNKELIINETVPNRFSPKSPDKAHLNLHINSLELGDSAVYFCASSQDLGGRNQPQHFGDGTRLSIL.

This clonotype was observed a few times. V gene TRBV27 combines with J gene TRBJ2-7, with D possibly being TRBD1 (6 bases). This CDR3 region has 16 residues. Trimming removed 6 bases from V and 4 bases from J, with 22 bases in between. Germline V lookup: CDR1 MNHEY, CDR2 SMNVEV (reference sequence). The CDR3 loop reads CASRQVGGKAGYEQYF. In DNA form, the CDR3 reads TGTGCCAGCAGACAAGTAGGGGGAAAGGCCGGATACGAGCAGTACTTC.

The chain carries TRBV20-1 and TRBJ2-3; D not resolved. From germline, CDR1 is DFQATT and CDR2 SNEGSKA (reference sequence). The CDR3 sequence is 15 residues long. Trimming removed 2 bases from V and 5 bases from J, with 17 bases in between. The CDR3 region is CSARPPGRVGDTQYF. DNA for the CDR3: TGCAGTGCTAGACCCCCGGGCCGAGTTGGAGATACGCAGTATTTT.

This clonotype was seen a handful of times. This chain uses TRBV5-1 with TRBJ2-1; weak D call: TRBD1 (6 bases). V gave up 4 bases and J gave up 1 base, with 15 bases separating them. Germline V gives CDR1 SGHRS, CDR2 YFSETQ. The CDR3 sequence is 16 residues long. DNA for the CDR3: TGCGCCAGCAGCGGGGGCAGGGGTTGGTCCTACAATGAGCAGTTCTTC. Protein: CASSGGRGWSYNEQFF. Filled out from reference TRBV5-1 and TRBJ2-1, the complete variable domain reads KAGVTQTPRYLIKTRGQQVTLSCSPISGHRSVSWYQQTPGQGLQFLFEYFSETQRNKGNFPGRFSGRQFSNSRSEMNVSTLELGDSALYLCASSGGRGWSYNEQFFGPGTRLTVL.

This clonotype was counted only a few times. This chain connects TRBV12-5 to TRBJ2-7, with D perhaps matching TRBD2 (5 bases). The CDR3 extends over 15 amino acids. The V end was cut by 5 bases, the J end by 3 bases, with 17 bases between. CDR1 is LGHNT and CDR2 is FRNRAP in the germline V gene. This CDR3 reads CASGPRTGINYEQYF. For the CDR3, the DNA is TGTGCTAGTGGTCCGCGAACGGGGATTAACTACGAGCAGTACTTC.

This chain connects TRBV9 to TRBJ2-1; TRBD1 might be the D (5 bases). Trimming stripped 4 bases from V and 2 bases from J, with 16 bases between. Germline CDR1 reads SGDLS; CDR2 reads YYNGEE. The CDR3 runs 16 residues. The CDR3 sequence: CASSLLTDPPYNEQFF. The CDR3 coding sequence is TGTGCCAGCAGCCTATTGACAGATCCACCCTACAATGAGCAGTTCTTC.

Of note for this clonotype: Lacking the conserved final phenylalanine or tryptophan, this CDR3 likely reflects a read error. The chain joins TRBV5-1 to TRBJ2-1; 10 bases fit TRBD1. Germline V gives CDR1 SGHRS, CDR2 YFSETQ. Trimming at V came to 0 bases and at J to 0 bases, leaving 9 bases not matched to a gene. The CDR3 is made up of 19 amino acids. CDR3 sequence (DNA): TGCGCCAGCAGCTTGGAGAGGACAGGGGGTTTAAGCTCCTACAATGAGCAGTTCTGC. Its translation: CASSLERTGGLSSYNEQFC.

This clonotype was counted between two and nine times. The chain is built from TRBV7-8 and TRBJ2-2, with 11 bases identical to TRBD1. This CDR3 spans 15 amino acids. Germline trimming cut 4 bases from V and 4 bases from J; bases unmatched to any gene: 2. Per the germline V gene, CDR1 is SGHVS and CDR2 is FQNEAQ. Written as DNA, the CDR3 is TGTGCCAGCAGCTACGGGACAGGGGGCACCGGGGAGCTGTTTTTT. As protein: CASSYGTGGTGELFF.

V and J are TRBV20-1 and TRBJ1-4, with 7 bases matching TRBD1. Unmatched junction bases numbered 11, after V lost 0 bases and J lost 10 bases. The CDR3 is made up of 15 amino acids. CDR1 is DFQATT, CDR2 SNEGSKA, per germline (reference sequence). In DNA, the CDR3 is TGCAGTGCTAGAGATGACAGGGCAGTAATCGGAAAACTGTTTTTT. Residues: CSARDDRAVIGKLFF.

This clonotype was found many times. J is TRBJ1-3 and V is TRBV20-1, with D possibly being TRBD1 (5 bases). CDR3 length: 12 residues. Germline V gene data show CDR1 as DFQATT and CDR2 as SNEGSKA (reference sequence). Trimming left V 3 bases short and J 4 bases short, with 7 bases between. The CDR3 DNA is TGCAGTGCTAGGGGGCCCGGAAACACCATATATTTT. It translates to CSARGPGNTIYF.

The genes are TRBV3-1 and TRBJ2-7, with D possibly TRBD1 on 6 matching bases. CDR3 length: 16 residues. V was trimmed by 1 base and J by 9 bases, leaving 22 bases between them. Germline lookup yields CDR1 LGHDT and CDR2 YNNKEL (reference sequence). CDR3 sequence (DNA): TGTGCCAGCAGCCAAGCCAAGGGGACAACCGGGACGGGGCAGTACTTC. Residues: CASSQAKGTTGTGQYF.

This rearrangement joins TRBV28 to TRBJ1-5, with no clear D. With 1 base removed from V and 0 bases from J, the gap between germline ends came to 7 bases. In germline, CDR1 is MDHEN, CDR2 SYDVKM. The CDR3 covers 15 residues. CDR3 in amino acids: CASSLLAYSNQPQHF. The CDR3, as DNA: TGTGCCAGCAGTTTATTGGCATATAGCAATCAGCCCCAGCATTTT.

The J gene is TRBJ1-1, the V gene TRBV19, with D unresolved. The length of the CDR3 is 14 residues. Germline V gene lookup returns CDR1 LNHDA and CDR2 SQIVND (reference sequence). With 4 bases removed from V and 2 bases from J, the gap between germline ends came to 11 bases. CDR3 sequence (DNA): TGTGCCAGTAGTACCGAGACGGATAACACTGAAGCTTTCTTT. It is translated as CASSTETDNTEAFF.

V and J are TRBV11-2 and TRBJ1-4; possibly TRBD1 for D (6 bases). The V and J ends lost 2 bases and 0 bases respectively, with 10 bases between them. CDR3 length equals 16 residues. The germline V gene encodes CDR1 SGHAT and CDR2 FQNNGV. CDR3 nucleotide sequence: TGTGCCAGCAGCTTATGGGGGGCTGCAACTAATGAAAAACTGTTTTTT. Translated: CASSLWGAATNEKLFF.

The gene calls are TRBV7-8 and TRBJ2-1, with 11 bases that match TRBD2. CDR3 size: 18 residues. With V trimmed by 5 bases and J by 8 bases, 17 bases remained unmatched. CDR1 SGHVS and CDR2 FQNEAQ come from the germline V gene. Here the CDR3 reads CASSRSQLAGVILHEQFF. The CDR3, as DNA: TGTGCCAGCAGCCGTTCCCAACTAGCGGGAGTAATTCTCCATGAGCAGTTCTTC. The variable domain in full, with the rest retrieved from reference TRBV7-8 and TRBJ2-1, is GAGVSQSPRYKVAKRGQDVALRCDPISGHVSLFWYQQALGQGPEFLTYFQNEAQLDKSGLPSDRFFAERPEGSVSTLKIQRTQQEDSAVYLCASSRSQLAGVILHEQFFGPGTRLTVL.

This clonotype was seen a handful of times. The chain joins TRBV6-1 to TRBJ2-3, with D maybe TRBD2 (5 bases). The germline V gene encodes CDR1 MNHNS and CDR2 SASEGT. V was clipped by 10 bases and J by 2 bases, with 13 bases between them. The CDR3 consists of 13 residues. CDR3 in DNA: TGTGCCACCTCCGGGAAGCCCACAGATACGCAGTATTTT. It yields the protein CATSGKPTDTQYF.

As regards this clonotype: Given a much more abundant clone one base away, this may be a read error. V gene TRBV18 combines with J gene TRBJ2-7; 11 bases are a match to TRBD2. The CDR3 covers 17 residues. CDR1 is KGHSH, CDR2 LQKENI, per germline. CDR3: CASSPGLGLADPYEQHF. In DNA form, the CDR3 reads TGTGCCAGCTCACCTGGTCTGGGACTAGCGGACCCCTACGAGCAGCACTTC. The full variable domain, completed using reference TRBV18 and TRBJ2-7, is NAGVMQNPRHLVRRRGQEARLRCSPMKGHSHVYWYRQLPEEGLKFMVYLQKENIIDESGMPKERFSAEFPKEGPSILRIQQVVRGDSAAYFCASSPGLGLADPYEQHFGPGTRLTVT.